This TCR beta chain was recovered during a study of T-cell reconstitution after alpha-beta-depleted transplantation in children. Notes on the study in general: As was reported, about two months after transplant, alpha-beta T cells came from several hundred expanded graft clones. At one year after transplant, newly produced T cells mostly accounted for T-cell counts and diversity. Several patients had high TCRbeta diversity at day 60; it came from surviving recipient T cells and thymic progenitors.

V lost 1 base and J 7 bases, leaving 8 bases between the germline ends. The CDR3 has 13 amino acids. Germline CDR1 is SGHRS and CDR2 is YFSETQ. With regard to this clonotype: Its target is unknown.

Preparation of the TCRbeta library was carried out with unique molecular identifiers. TCRdb processed the PCR reads anew with MiXCR; each CDR3 protein has one entry. The table records fewer than 400,000 distinct CDR3 sequences, approximately 20% of them present only once. This TCR was recovered from a male patient aged 10 to 17 who had a stem cell transplant for acute lymphoblastic leukemia, so the T cells may come from the graft donor. This sample comprised PBMCs, mostly from graft donor cells, obtained 180 days after TCRalphabeta/CD19-depleted stem cell transplant. This sequence joins TRBV5-1 and TRBJ1-4; no definite D call. For the CDR3, the DNA is TGCGCCAGCAGCTTGATCGTGGGTGAAAAACTGTTTTTT. As protein: CASSLIVGEKLFF. Using reference TRBV5-1 and TRBJ1-4 for the parts outside the CDR3, the full variable domain is KAGVTQTPRYLIKTRGQQVTLSCSPISGHRSVSWYQQTPGQGLQFLFEYFSETQRNKGNFPGRFSGRQFSNSRSEMNVSTLELGDSALYLCASSLIVGEKLFFGSGTQLSVL.